This record covers a single T cell receptor (beta chain). Germline V CDR1 and CDR2: SGHDN, FVKESK. The CDR3 sequence is 14 residues long. Trimming left V 2 bases short and J 2 bases short, with 9 bases between. CD4+ cells of the naive, central memory, regulatory and stem cell-like memory types were sorted via CD45RO/CCR7/CD25/CD127/CD95/CD27. These data originate in a study of beta chain features in type 1 diabetes. cDNA synthesis used the whole RNA isolate, giving expressed TCRB sequences. Clones were read by immunoSEQ multiplex PCR, and TCRdb kept only the in-frame ones, dropping some. The data contain under 300,000 clones, approximately 8% of them singletons.

The sequence was collected from a woman between 18 and 29 years old in good health. The chain recombines TRBV14 with TRBJ1-2; perhaps TRBD1 as D (5 bases). What was sequenced was central memory CD4+ T cells from blood. The CDR3 DNA reads as TGTGCCAGCAGCCAAATCCCAGGGAACTATGGCTACACCTTC. Translating it yields CASSQIPGNYGYTF. Looking up the rest from reference TRBV14 and TRBJ1-2 gives the full variable domain: EAGVTQFPSHSVIEKGQTVTLRCDPISGHDNLYWYRRVMGKEIKFLLHFVKESKQDESGMPNNRFLAERTGGTYSTLKVQPAELEDSGVYFCASSQIPGNYGYTFGSGTRLTVV.